A selection of T cell receptor beta chains follows, all from one sample in a study of T-cell reconstitution after alpha-beta-depleted transplantation in children. TCRdb itself ran the PCR reads through MiXCR, one entry per CDR3 protein. The repertoire has approximately 500,000 distinct CDR3 sequences, roughly a tenth of them found once; the top ten carry roughly 2%. The input for sequencing was PBMCs, taken before TCRalphabeta/CD19-depleted stem cell transplant. These receptors originate from a child aged 2-15 years with inherited bone marrow failure, due to receive a stem cell transplant. CDR3s include the opening cysteine and the closing phenylalanine or tryptophan. The D gene is left open where the match is weak. The size entry is marked missing in some rows and otherwise reads once, few, many or a size class.

CASSLAEGYEQYF	TGTGCCAGCAGCCTTGCGGAGGGGTACGAGCAGTACTTC	many	TRBV27	.	TRBJ2-7
CSAGGGFGAFF	TGCAGTGCTGGGGGGGGGTTTGGAGCTTTCTTT	many	TRBV20-1	.	TRBJ1-1
CASSLRLAVSYEQYF	TGTGCCAGCAGTTTAAGACTAGCGGTCTCCTACGAGCAGTACTTC	few	TRBV28	TRBD2	TRBJ2-7
CASSLGVAGIYEQYF	TGTGCCAGCAGTCTGGGGGTAGCGGGTATCTACGAGCAGTACTTC	many	TRBV27	TRBD2	TRBJ2-7
CASRTINTGELFF	TGTGCCAGCAGGACCATCAACACCGGGGAGCTGTTTTTT	few	TRBV12-3/TRBV12-4	.	TRBJ2-2
CASNREGAGNTIYF	TGTGCCAGCAATCGTGAGGGAGCTGGAAACACCATATATTTT	many	TRBV12-3/TRBV12-4	.	TRBJ1-3
CASSQEGRQGDETQYF	TGCGCCAGCAGCCAAGAAGGAAGACAGGGGGACGAGACCCAGTACTTC	many	TRBV4-3	TRBD1	TRBJ2-5
CASSFVGATEAFF	TGTGCCAGCAGCTTCGTAGGAGCCACTGAAGCTTTCTTT	.	TRBV5-5	.	TRBJ1-1
CSAEYDREWTQYF	TGCAGCGCCGAATACGACAGGGAGTGGACCCAGTACTTC	many	TRBV29-1	TRBD1	TRBJ2-5
CASSQDWVRETWVRADTQYF	TGCGCCAGCAGCCAAGATTGGGTGCGGGAGACATGGGTTAGGGCAGATACGCAGTATTTT	many	TRBV4-3	TRBD2	TRBJ2-3
CSVSRGPFSYEQYF	TGCAGTGTCAGTAGGGGCCCTTTTTCCTACGAGCAGTACTTC	many	TRBV20-1	.	TRBJ2-7
CASSLVGRANTGELFF	TGTGCCAGCAGCTTAGTCGGGAGGGCGAACACCGGGGAGCTGTTTTTT	many	TRBV7-8	TRBD2	TRBJ2-2
CASSGIQDEQFF	TGTGCCAGCAGCGGGATACAGGATGAGCAGTTCTTC	.	TRBV7-9	.	TRBJ2-1
CASSLGWGRGTEAFF	TGTGCCAGCAGCTTAGGCTGGGGCCGGGGGACTGAAGCTTTCTTT	many	TRBV7-9	.	TRBJ1-1
CASSSRAGGPYNEQFF	TGTGCCAGTAGTTCCAGAGCGGGAGGGCCCTACAATGAGCAGTTCTTC	.	TRBV19	TRBD2	TRBJ2-1
CASSFRGPQHF	TGTGCCAGCTCGTTCAGGGGACCCCAGCATTTT	many	TRBV28	.	TRBJ1-5
CSARSPSGPSYEQYF	TGCAGTGCTAGGTCCCCTAGCGGTCCCTCCTACGAGCAGTACTTC	.	TRBV20-1	TRBD2	TRBJ2-7
CASSELGTVNNSPLHF	TGTGCCAGCAGTGAACTTGGGACAGTCAATAATTCACCCCTCCACTTT	many	TRBV25-1	TRBD1	TRBJ1-6
CSGASGRYTGELFF	TGCAGTGGGGCTAGCGGGAGGTACACCGGGGAGCTGTTTTTT	many	TRBV20-1	TRBD2	TRBJ2-2
CASSVVSNTEAFF	TGTGCCAGCAGCGTAGTTTCGAACACTGAAGCTTTCTTT	.	TRBV9	.	TRBJ1-1
CSVEGTRGSPYYEQYF	TGCAGCGTTGAGGGAACCAGGGGCTCCCCTTACTACGAGCAGTACTTC	.	TRBV29-1	.	TRBJ2-7
CASSLREPGTAEAFF	TGTGCCAGCAGCTTACGGGAACCGGGGACGGCTGAAGCTTTCTTT	many	TRBV7-8	.	TRBJ1-1
CASSHRGGYGYTF	TGCGCCAGCAGCCACAGGGGCGGCTATGGCTACACCTTC	many	TRBV4-3	.	TRBJ1-2
CASSSANYGNTIYF	TGCGCCAGCAGCTCAGCGAACTATGGAAACACCATATATTTT	many	TRBV5-1	.	TRBJ1-3
CAYQVDEQFF	TGTGCGTATCAGGTCGATGAGCAGTTCTTC	many	TRBV30	.	TRBJ2-1